This TCR beta chain was obtained from a study of control samples from healthy donors and cancer patients. The trim removed 5 bases at V and 2 bases at J, leaving 3 bases unmatched. Germline CDR1 reads LNHDA; CDR2 reads SQIVND (reference sequence). This CDR3 is built from 16 residues. The method was immunoSEQ multiplex PCR; TCRdb's version includes in-frame clones alone and lacks a portion of them. This sample has around 100,000 clones, with 88% found just once. The source material was blood. The V call is TRBV19, the J call TRBJ2-6, with TRBD1 identical over 10 bases. This TCR was sampled from a man aged 25 to 40 in good health. CDR3 sequence reads: CASSFGTGAGANVLTF. Written as DNA, the CDR3 is TGTGCCAGTAGTTTTGGGACAGGGGCTGGGGCCAACGTCCTGACTTTC. Combining the CDR3 with reference TRBV19 and TRBJ2-6 gives the whole variable domain DGGITQSPKYLFRKEGQNVTLSCEQNLNHDAMYWYRQDPGQGLRLIYYSQIVNDFQKGDIAEGYSVSREKKESFPLTVTSAQKNPTAFYLCASSFGTGAGANVLTFGAGSRLTVL.